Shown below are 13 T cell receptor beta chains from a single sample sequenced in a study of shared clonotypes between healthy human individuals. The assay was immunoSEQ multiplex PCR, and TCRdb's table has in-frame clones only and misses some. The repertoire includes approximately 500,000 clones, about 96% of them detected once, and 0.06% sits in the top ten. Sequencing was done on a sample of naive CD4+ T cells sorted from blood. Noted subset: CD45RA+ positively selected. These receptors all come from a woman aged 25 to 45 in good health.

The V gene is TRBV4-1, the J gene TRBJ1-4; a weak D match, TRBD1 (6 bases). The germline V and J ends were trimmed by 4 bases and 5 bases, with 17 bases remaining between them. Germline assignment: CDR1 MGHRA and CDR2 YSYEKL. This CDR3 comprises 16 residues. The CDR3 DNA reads TGCGCCAGCAGCCCCGCAAGGGGGGACCCCAATGAAAAACTGTTTTTT. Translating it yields CASSPARGDPNEKLFF.

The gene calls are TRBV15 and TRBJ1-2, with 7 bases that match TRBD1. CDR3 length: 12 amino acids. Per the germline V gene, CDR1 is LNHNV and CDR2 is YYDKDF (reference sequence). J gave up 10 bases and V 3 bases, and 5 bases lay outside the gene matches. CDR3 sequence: CATSSRDSYYTF. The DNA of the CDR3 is TGTGCCACCAGCAGCCGGGACAGCTACTACACCTTC.

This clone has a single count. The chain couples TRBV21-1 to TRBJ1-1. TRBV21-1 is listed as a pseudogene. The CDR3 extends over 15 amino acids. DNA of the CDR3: TGTGCCAGCAGCAAATATGTAAGGAAGAACACTGAAGCTTTCTTT. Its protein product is CASSKYVRKNTEAFF.

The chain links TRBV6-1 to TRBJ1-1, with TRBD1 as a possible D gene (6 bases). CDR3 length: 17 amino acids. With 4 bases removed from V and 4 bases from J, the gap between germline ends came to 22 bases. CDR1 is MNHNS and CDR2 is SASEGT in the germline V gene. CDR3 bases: TGTGCCAGCAGTGGCCGTCGCCCCGGGGAAGGGGGCACTGAAGCTTTCTTT. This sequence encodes CASSGRRPGEGGTEAFF.

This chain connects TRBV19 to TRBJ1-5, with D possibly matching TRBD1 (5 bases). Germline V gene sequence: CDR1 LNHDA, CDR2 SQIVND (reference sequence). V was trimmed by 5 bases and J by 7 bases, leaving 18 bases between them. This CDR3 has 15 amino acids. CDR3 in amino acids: CASSSPRRGEQPQHF. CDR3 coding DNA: TGTGCCAGTAGTTCCCCAAGGAGGGGCGAGCAGCCCCAGCATTTT.

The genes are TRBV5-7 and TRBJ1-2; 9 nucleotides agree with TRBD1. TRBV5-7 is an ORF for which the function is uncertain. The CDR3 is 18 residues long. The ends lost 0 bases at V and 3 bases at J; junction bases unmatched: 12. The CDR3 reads CASSLERGTGCVDYGYTF. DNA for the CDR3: TGTGCCAGCAGCTTGGAGCGAGGGACAGGGTGTGTAGACTATGGCTACACCTTC.

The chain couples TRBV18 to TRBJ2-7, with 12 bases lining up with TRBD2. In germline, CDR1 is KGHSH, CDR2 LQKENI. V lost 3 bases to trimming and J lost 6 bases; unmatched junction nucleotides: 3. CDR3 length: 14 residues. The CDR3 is CASSPTSGSVEQYF. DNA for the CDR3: TGTGCCAGCTCACCGACTAGCGGGAGCGTCGAGCAGTACTTC.

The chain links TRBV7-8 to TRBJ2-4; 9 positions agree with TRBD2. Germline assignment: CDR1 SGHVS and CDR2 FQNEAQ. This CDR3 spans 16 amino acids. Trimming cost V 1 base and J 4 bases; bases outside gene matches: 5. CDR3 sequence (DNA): TGTGCCAGCAGCTTAGAGGCGGGAGGGATTAAAAACATTCAGTACTTC. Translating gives CASSLEAGGIKNIQYF.

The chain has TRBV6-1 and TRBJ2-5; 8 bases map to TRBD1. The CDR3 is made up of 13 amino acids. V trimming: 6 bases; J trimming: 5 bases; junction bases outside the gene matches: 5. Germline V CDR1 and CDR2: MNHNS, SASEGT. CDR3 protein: CASRTGVRETQYF. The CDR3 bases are TGTGCCAGCAGGACAGGGGTTCGGGAGACCCAGTACTTC.

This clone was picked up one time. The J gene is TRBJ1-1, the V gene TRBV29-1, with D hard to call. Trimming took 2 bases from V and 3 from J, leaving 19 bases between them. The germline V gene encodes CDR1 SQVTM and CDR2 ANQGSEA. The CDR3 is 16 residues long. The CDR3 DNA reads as TGCAGCGTTGAATACTTTTTAGGGAGTCGGGACACTGAAGCTTTCTTT. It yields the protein CSVEYFLGSRDTEAFF.

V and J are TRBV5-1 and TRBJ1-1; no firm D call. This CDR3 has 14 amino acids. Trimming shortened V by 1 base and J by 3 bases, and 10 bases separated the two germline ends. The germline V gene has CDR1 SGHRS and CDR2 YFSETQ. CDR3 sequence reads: CASSLSMGDTEAFF. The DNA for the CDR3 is TGCGCCAGCAGCTTGTCCATGGGAGACACTGAAGCTTTCTTT.

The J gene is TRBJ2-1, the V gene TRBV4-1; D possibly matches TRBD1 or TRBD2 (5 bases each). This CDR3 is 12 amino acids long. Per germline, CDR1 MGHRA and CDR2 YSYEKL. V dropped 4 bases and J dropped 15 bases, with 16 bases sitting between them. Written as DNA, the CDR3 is TGCGCCAGCAGCCCCCGGGGCTCCCTGTTGTTCTTC. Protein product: CASSPRGSLLFF.

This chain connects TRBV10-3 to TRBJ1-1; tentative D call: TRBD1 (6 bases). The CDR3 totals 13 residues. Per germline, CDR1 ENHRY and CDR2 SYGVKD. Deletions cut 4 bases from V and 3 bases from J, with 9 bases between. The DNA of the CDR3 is TGTGCCATCAGTGGAAACAGGGACACTGAAGCTTTCTTT. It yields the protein CAISGNRDTEAFF.